This T cell receptor (beta chain) was profiled in a study of cytomegalovirus exposure and HLA in healthy donors. As for the study in general: Earlier results showed almost 120 million unique TCR beta sequences derived from about 179 million T cells.

In this sample, this clone turned up a few times. A multiplex PCR was run with 60 Vbeta primers and 13 Jbeta primers. Sequencing was performed with immunoSEQ multiplex PCR; in TCRdb, only in-frame clones are kept and a portion is missing. The profile shows 100,000 to 150,000 clones, roughly 73% of them singletons. Trimming took off 3 bases at V and 8 bases at J, with 10 bases between the two ends. Germline V CDR1 and CDR2: MNHNS, SASEGT. There are 12 residues in the CDR3. Input material: PBMCs. This rearrangement joins TRBV6-1 to TRBJ1-2; D is undetermined. This TCR was recovered from a man in his 60s in good health and CMV-seropositive. The CDR3 sequence: CASSDPPGGYTF. The CDR3 region has the DNA TGTGCCAGCAGTGATCCCCCGGGAGGCTACACCTTC.